The 2 T cell receptor beta chains below all came from one sample that was sequenced in a study of OX40 agonist ivuxolimab in advanced cancers. TCRdb's table, derived via immunoSEQ multiplex PCR, lists solely in-frame clones and lacks some. The repertoire has about 48,000 clones, 83% of them found once; the top ten carry 0.95% to 1.5%. Sequences were derived from CD4+ or CD8+ T cells sorted from blood, sampled in a trial of the OX40 agonist ivuxolimab. All receptors derive from an adult with an advanced solid tumor such as melanoma, head and neck, liver or kidney cancer.

The chain is built from TRBV19 and TRBJ1-6; D possibly corresponds to TRBD1 (6 bases). Between the trimmed V and J ends, which lost 3 bases and 6 bases, there was a span of 21 bases. CDR1 and CDR2 from the germline V gene are LNHDA and SQIVND (reference sequence). The CDR3 runs to 18 residues. The CDR3 loop reads CASSINYVGRGINSPLHF. CDR3 bases: TGTGCCAGTAGTATCAATTACGTGGGCAGGGGAATTAATTCACCCCTCCACTTT.

The V call is TRBV10-1, the J call TRBJ2-7, with TRBD2 identical over 8 bases. The CDR3 totals 14 residues. Per germline, CDR1 WNHNN and CDR2 SYGVQD (reference sequence). Germline trimming cut 0 bases from V and 6 bases from J; bases unmatched to any gene: 4. The CDR3 nucleotides read TGCGCCAGCAGTGAGTCGGTCGGGGGGGCCGAGCAGTACTTC. As protein: CASSESVGGAEQYF.